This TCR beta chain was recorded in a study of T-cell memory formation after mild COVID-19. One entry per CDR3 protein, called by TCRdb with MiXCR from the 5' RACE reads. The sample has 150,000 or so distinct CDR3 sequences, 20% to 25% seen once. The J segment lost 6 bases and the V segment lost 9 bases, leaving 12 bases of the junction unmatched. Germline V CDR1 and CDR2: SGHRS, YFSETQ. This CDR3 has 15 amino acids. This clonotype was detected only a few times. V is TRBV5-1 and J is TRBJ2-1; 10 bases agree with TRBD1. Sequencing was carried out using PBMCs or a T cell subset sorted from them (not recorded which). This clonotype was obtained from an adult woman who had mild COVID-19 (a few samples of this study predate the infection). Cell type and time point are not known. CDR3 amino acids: CATDPRDRGVNEQFF. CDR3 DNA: TGCGCCACCGACCCTAGGGACAGGGGAGTCAATGAGCAGTTCTTC. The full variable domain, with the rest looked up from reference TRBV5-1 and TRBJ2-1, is KAGVTQTPRYLIKTRGQQVTLSCSPISGHRSVSWYQQTPGQGLQFLFEYFSETQRNKGNFPGRFSGRQFSNSRSEMNVSTLELGDSALYLCATDPRDRGVNEQFFGPGTRLTVL.